The 24 T cell receptor beta chains reported below all come from one sample, sequenced in a study of T-cell reconstitution after alpha-beta-depleted transplantation in children. The TCRbeta library was prepared with unique molecular identifiers. TCRdb called the PCR reads again in MiXCR, with one record for every CDR3 protein. Of around 400,000 distinct CDR3 sequences in the sample, over 20% were seen once. Here the sequenced sample was PBMCs from the stem cell graft donor, taken from the stem cell graft. These receptors all come from a human donor who donated a stem cell graft to a child with acute myeloid leukemia.

This clonotype was picked up a small number of times. The V call is TRBV3-1, the J call TRBJ2-5, with D tentatively TRBD1 or TRBD2 (5 bases each). The germline V gene encodes CDR1 LGHDT and CDR2 YNNKEL (reference sequence). This CDR3 is built from 16 residues. Trimming stripped 0 bases from V and 4 bases from J, with 15 bases between. This CDR3 is CASSQDLGSDRETQYF. In nucleotides, the CDR3 is TGTGCCAGCAGCCAAGATCTGGGGAGCGACAGAGAGACCCAGTACTTC.

Here the CDR3 DNA reads TGCGCCAGCAGCCAAGGCTATTCCCGGATGGGGTACAATGAGCAGTTCTTC. Translated, it gives CASSQGYSRMGYNEQFF. The chain uses TRBV4-1 and TRBJ2-1; D is ambiguous. CDR3 length equals 17 residues. The V gene's germline CDR1 is MGHRA and CDR2 YSYEKL. V shed 1 base and J shed 4 bases, with 17 bases lying between them.

V is TRBV20-1 and J is TRBJ1-1, with 7 nucleotides matching TRBD1. The trim removed 3 bases at V and 5 bases at J, leaving 9 bases unmatched. Germline V gene lookup returns CDR1 DFQATT and CDR2 SNEGSKA (reference sequence). This CDR3 spans 14 amino acids. The CDR3 sequence is CSASRTGVRTEAFF. The DNA of the CDR3 is TGCAGTGCTAGTCGCACAGGGGTTAGGACTGAAGCTTTCTTT.

The rearrangement uses TRBV6-1 and TRBJ1-1; D unresolved. Germline V gene data show CDR1 as MNHNS and CDR2 as SASEGT. Trimming stripped 10 bases from V and 0 bases from J, with 18 bases between. This CDR3 has 15 amino acids. CDR3 nucleotide sequence: TGTGCCACCTCCAGGAACATACAACTGAACACTGAAGCTTTCTTT. It specifies CATSRNIQLNTEAFF.

This clonotype has more than one count but fewer than ten. The rearrangement uses TRBV5-1 and TRBJ2-1, with 10 bases lining up with TRBD2. CDR1 and CDR2 (germline): SGHRS, YFSETQ. The CDR3 has 14 residues. V gave up 5 bases and J gave up 3 bases; unmatched junction bases: 2. The CDR3 here is CASRSSGSYNEQFF. The DNA of the CDR3 is TGCGCCAGCAGGTCTAGCGGGAGCTACAATGAGCAGTTCTTC.

This clonotype has just one count. J is TRBJ2-2 and V is TRBV9; no firm D call. This CDR3 region has 13 residues. V was pared by 0 bases and J by 3 bases, with 3 bases between. Germline-derived CDR1 and CDR2 are SGDLS and YYNGEE. CDR3 in DNA: TGTGCCAGCAGCGTAGCGGACACCGGGGAGCTGTTTTTT. It yields the protein CASSVADTGELFF.

This clonotype was found a few times. The chain carries TRBV5-1 and TRBJ2-1; possibly TRBD2 for D (6 bases). Germline CDR1 and CDR2: SGHRS and YFSETQ. The V end was cut by 9 bases, the J end by 0 bases, with 13 bases between. CDR3 length: 14 residues. The DNA of the CDR3 is TGCGCCACCACGGGCGGGATCTCCTACAATGAGCAGTTCTTC. Its protein is CATTGGISYNEQFF.

This clonotype was counted between two and nine times. This sequence joins TRBV24-1 and TRBJ1-1; 8 bases agree with TRBD1. The V gene's germline CDR1 is KGHDR and CDR2 SFDVKD. The trim removed 4 bases at V and 10 bases at J, leaving 13 bases unmatched. CDR3 length equals 15 residues. The CDR3 is CATSDPGTGESRAFF. The CDR3 region has the DNA TGTGCCACCAGTGACCCCGGGACAGGAGAATCGCGAGCTTTCTTT.

This clonotype was seen more than once but under ten times. The J gene is TRBJ1-6, the V gene TRBV4-3; tentative D call: TRBD1 (5 bases). V shed 4 bases and J shed 7 bases, with 8 bases lying between them. The CDR3 extends over 13 amino acids. Germline V gene sequence: CDR1 LGHNA, CDR2 YSLEER. The CDR3 DNA sequence: TGCGCCAGCAGCCCTGAGGGGAATTCACCCCTCCACTTT. It codes for CASSPEGNSPLHF.

The genes are TRBV20-1 and TRBJ2-5; a weak D match, TRBD2 (6 bases). CDR1 is DFQATT, CDR2 SNEGSKA, per germline (reference sequence). The CDR3 totals 12 residues. CDR3 region: CIIRGGRETQYF. DNA for the CDR3: TGCATTATAAGGGGAGGAAGAGAGACCCAGTACTTC.

This clonotype was seen at least ten times. The chain has TRBV6-2 or TRBV6-3 and TRBJ2-1, with a weak D call TRBD2 (5 bases). The germline V gene has CDR1 MNHEY and CDR2 SVGEGT. V lost 2 bases and J 4 bases, leaving 12 bases between the germline ends. The CDR3 has 15 residues. The CDR3 sequence is CASSYPGGLYNEQFF. The CDR3 coding sequence is TGTGCCAGCAGTTACCCCGGCGGGCTATACAATGAGCAGTTCTTC.

This clonotype appeared many times. The V call is TRBV10-3, the J call TRBJ2-7, with TRBD1 as a possible D gene (6 bases). This CDR3 is built from 14 residues. Germline values: CDR1 ENHRY, CDR2 SYGVKD. Trimming removed 3 bases from V and 1 base from J, with 10 bases in between. The CDR3 sequence: CAISDPRGSYEQYF. The CDR3 DNA is TGTGCCATCAGTGACCCCAGGGGTTCCTACGAGCAGTACTTC.

V gene TRBV29-1 combines with J gene TRBJ2-2; 9 nucleotides agree with TRBD1. This CDR3 has 15 amino acids. Germline-derived CDR1 and CDR2 are SQVTM and ANQGSEA. Trimming at V came to 1 base and at J to 0 bases, leaving 0 bases not matched to a gene. The CDR3 DNA reads TGCAGCGTTGAAGGGGACAGGGCGAACACCGGGGAGCTGTTTTTT. This sequence encodes CSVEGDRANTGELFF.

This clonotype was counted between two and nine times. This chain uses TRBV12-3 or TRBV12-4 with TRBJ2-5; D may be TRBD2 (6 bases). The CDR3 has 14 residues. With 1 base removed from V and 4 bases from J, the gap between germline ends came to 10 bases. CDR3 in amino acids: CASSLGASVETQYF. The CDR3 DNA reads as TGTGCCAGCAGTTTAGGGGCTAGCGTAGAGACCCAGTACTTC.

This chain links TRBV20-1 with TRBJ1-3; 11 positions agree with TRBD1. The CDR3 runs to 14 residues. Per germline, CDR1 DFQATT and CDR2 SNEGSKA (reference sequence). V trimming: 1 base; J trimming: 6 bases; junction bases outside the gene matches: 2. The CDR3 bases are TGCAGTGCTAGAGGGACAGGGGGCCTAAACACCATATATTTT. Translated, it gives CSARGTGGLNTIYF.

V and J are TRBV20-1 and TRBJ2-7; possible D gene TRBD2, 6 bases. V dropped 3 bases and J dropped 0 bases, with 12 bases sitting between them. The CDR3 consists of 14 residues. Germline V gene lookup returns CDR1 DFQATT and CDR2 SNEGSKA (reference sequence). The CDR3 DNA follows: TGCAGTGCTAGCGGGAGCTTAGACTCCTACGAGCAGTACTTC. Its translation: CSASGSLDSYEQYF.

The chain uses TRBV20-1 and TRBJ2-3; tentatively, D is TRBD2 (6 bases). The CDR3 is 17 amino acids. Trimming shortened V by 0 bases and J by 3 bases, and 19 bases separated the two germline ends. Germline V gives CDR1 DFQATT, CDR2 SNEGSKA (reference sequence). The CDR3 region is CSARDLRTGVITDTQYF. CDR3 in DNA: TGCAGTGCTAGAGATCTAAGAACGGGAGTCATTACAGATACGCAGTATTTT.

This clonotype has only a few counts. The chain recombines TRBV6-5 with TRBJ2-7; 7 bases line up with TRBD1. There are 14 residues in the CDR3. Losses at the gene ends were 2 bases for V and 3 bases for J; bases not matched to a gene: 4. Germline-derived CDR1 and CDR2 are MNHEY and SVGAGI. CDR3 nucleotide sequence: TGTGCCAGCAGTTACAGGGGGCATAACTACGAGCAGTACTTC. Protein: CASSYRGHNYEQYF.

A few counts support this clonotype. CDR3 protein: CASRPNTGELFF. In DNA form, the CDR3 reads TGTGCCAGCAGACCTAACACCGGGGAGCTGTTTTTT. The gene calls are TRBV27 and TRBJ2-2; no clear D. Germline V gene data show CDR1 as MNHEY and CDR2 as SMNVEV (reference sequence). The CDR3 has 12 amino acids. V shed 6 bases and J shed 2 bases, with 4 bases lying between them.

The CDR3 coding sequence is TGTGCCAGCACCCTGGGACGGGGGCTCCCATTGGACGAGCAGTACTTC. Translation: CASTLGRGLPLDEQYF. The rearrangement joins TRBV11-1 to TRBJ2-7; perhaps D is TRBD1 or TRBD2 (6 bases each). Per the germline V gene, CDR1 is SGHAT and CDR2 is FQDESV (reference sequence). The V end lost 7 bases, the J end lost 5 bases, and 24 bases lay between the germline ends. CDR3 size: 16 residues. The complete variable domain, with remaining parts taken from reference TRBV11-1 and TRBJ2-7, reads EAEVAQSPRYKITEKSQAVAFWCDPISGHATLYWYRQILGQGPELLVQFQDESVVDDSQLPKDRFSAERLKGVDSTLKIQPAELGDSAMYLCASTLGRGLPLDEQYFGPGTRLTVT.

This chain links TRBV18 with TRBJ2-3; D remains ambiguous. Germline V gene data show CDR1 as KGHSH and CDR2 as LQKENI. Trimming took off 3 bases at V and 2 bases at J, with 9 bases between the two ends. The CDR3 runs 14 residues. This chain's CDR3 is CASSPSFNTDTQYF. In nucleotides, the CDR3 is TGTGCCAGCTCACCGTCATTCAACACAGATACGCAGTATTTT.

This clonotype was counted between two and nine times. The rearrangement links TRBV25-1 to TRBJ2-1; D call uncertain. CDR1 is MGHDK and CDR2 is SYGVNS in the germline V gene. The V end lost 4 bases, the J end lost 1 base, and 8 bases lay between the germline ends. The CDR3 is 14 amino acids. This CDR3 is CASSGERSYNEQFF. CDR3 DNA: TGTGCCAGCAGTGGAGAGAGGTCCTACAATGAGCAGTTCTTC.

The table lists this clonotype with many counts. J is TRBJ2-2 and V is TRBV12-3 or TRBV12-4, with D perhaps TRBD1 (6 bases). The CDR3 consists of 16 residues. With 5 bases removed from V and 4 bases from J, the gap between germline ends came to 17 bases. CDR3: CASSNPGHSTTGELFF. The CDR3 DNA is TGTGCCAGCAGTAATCCGGGACACTCGACCACCGGGGAGCTGTTTTTT.

V and J are TRBV4-1 and TRBJ2-1, with D unclear. V lost 0 bases to trimming and J lost 9 bases, with 6 bases between them. Germline CDR1 reads MGHRA; CDR2 reads YSYEKL. This CDR3 has 12 amino acids. The CDR3 DNA reads TGCGCCAGCAGCCAAGATCTCGGTGAGCAGTTCTTC. This translates into CASSQDLGEQFF.